This T cell receptor beta chain is drawn from a study of blood T cell repertoires in COVID-19. A word on this clone: Its ends do not fully match the called genes, so a read error is possible.

The CDR3 spans 12 residues. Per germline, CDR1 SGHRS and CDR2 YFSETQ. Data came from immunoSEQ multiplex PCR; TCRdb stores just in-frame clones and leaves some out. This sample has 70,000 to 90,000 clones; over 75% occur once, and the top ten carry 3.5% to 4%. This clonotype originated in a man aged 60 to 75 with acute or convalescent COVID-19. The chain is built from TRBV5-1 and TRBJ2-3, with TRBD2 as a possible D gene (5 bases). The sequenced material came from peripheral blood. Written as DNA, the CDR3 is TGCGCCAGCAGCTCTAGCAGAGATACGCAGTATTTT. Amino acid sequence: CASSSSRDTQYF.